This T cell receptor (beta chain) was identified during a study of T cells in localized non-small cell lung cancer. Study-wide points: Tumor samples were not multi-region, leaving intratumor heterogeneity unexcluded. In adjacent lung appeared a median around 62 of the top 100 tumor clones. A denser population of T cells in blood accompanied longer overall survival.

CDR1 and CDR2 from the germline V gene are SGHRS and YFSETQ. The germline V and J ends were trimmed by 4 bases and 3 bases, with 18 bases remaining between them. The CDR3 loop spans 16 amino acids. Clones were sequenced by immunoSEQ multiplex PCR, and TCRdb holds only the in-frame ones, with some missing. Of tens of thousands of clones in the sample, approximately 80% were seen once. Of note for this clone: Its antigen is not identified.

This sequence originates from a male donor at least 60 years old with stage III squamous cell lung carcinoma. Sample: peripheral blood, taken before any cancer treatment. This rearrangement joins TRBV5-1 to TRBJ2-3; no reliable D call. The CDR3 region has the DNA TGCGCCAGCAGCACCCGCCCCTTATCTATTACAGATACGCAGTATTTT. Amino acid sequence: CASSTRPLSITDTQYF. Full variable domain (missing parts from reference TRBV5-1 and TRBJ2-3): KAGVTQTPRYLIKTRGQQVTLSCSPISGHRSVSWYQQTPGQGLQFLFEYFSETQRNKGNFPGRFSGRQFSNSRSEMNVSTLELGDSALYLCASSTRPLSITDTQYFGPGTRLTVL.